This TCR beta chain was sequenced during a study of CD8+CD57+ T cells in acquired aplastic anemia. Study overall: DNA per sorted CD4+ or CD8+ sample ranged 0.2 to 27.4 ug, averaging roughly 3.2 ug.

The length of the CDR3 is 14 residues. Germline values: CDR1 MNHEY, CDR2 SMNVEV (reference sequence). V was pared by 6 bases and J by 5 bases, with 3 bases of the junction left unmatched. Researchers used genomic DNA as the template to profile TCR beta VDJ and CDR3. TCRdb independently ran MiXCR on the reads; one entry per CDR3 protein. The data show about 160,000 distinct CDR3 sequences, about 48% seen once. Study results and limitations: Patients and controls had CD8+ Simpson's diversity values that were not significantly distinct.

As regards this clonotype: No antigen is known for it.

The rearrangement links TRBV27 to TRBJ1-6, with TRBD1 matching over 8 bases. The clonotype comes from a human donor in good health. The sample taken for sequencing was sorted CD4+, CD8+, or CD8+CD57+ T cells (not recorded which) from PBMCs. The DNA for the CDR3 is TGTGCCAGCAGCGCGACAGGGGATAATTCACCCCTCCACTTT. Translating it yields CASSATGDNSPLHF.